Listed here is a single TCR beta chain. Its cognate antigen is unknown. This sample is drawn from a study of CD8+ T cells in alopecia areata. Study-level information: Treated patients received oral tofacitinib, 5 to 10 mg twice daily.

Treatment specified: oral pan-JAK inhibitor, 5-10 mg twice daily. Study results and limitations: While tofacitinib was given, many expanded lesional clones persisted in scalp and blood. Scalp sample sequencing also detects resident alphabeta T cells of normal skin. It was lesional scalp, especially alopecia totalis/universalis, that showed higher clonality than normal scalp.

Extracted RNA was reverse transcribed into cDNA, the sequencing template. This table comes from immunoSEQ multiplex PCR, and its TCRdb copy is limited to in-frame clones, with some not included. Of 80,000 or so clones in the sample, roughly 66% were seen once. The V gene's germline CDR1 is SGHDT and CDR2 YYEEEE. The germline V and J ends were trimmed by 0 bases and 6 bases, with 12 bases remaining between them. The CDR3 spans 14 residues. Sequencing was performed on CD8+ T cells sorted from blood, taken at week 24, from a patient treated with tofacitinib. This sequence was found in a human donor with alopecia areata. The chain has TRBV5-6 and TRBJ1-1; no clear D gene. For the CDR3, the DNA is TGTGCCAGCAGCTTGGCCGTGGGTATCCCTGAAGCTTTCTTT. Translation gives CASSLAVGIPEAFF.